Listed below are T cell receptor beta chains from one sample, sequenced in a study of T cell repertoires in cytomegalovirus infection. TCRdb analysed the reads with MiXCR anew, one entry per CDR3 protein. Of around 71,000 distinct CDR3 sequences in the sample, 20% to 25% were seen once. Antigen specificity for these receptors is unknown. This material consisted of CD8+ T cells from cultured PBMCs, taken from culture after CMV antigen stimulation. Source of these receptors: a human donor in good health (CMV status not recorded). Some clones in this sample may be carry-over from other donors' samples. The CDR3 runs from the conserved cysteine through the conserved F or W. A D gene is named only where the DNA matches it firmly. A clone size is listed for some rows: how often the clone was seen (once, few, many), or a class if it is expanded.

>TRBJ1-3|.|TRBV5-3|.
TGTGCCAGAAGCTGGCGGGGTAACTCTGGAAACACCATATATTTT
CARSWRGNSGNTIYF
>TRBJ2-3|.|TRBV7-4|.
TGTGCCAGCAGCTTAGAGGGGGGGTCAAATACGCAGTATTTT
CASSLEGGSNTQYF
>TRBJ1-2|.|TRBV5-4|.
TGTGCCAGCAGCTTGCGGGTTAACTATGGCTACACCTTC
CASSLRVNYGYTF
>TRBJ2-1|.|TRBV7-6|.
TGTGCCAGCAGCTTAGTTGTAGGGCCTAACAATGAGCAGTTCTTC
CASSLVVGPNNEQFF
>TRBJ1-1|.|TRBV7-6|.
TGTGCCAGCAGACCTACAGGGAACACTGAAGCTTTCTTT
CASRPTGNTEAFF
>TRBJ2-7|TRBD1|TRBV7-2|.
TGTGCCAGCAGCCCCCCGACAGGGCCCGCTTCCTACGAGCAGTACTTC
CASSPPTGPASYEQYF
>TRBJ1-5|.|TRBV6-2/TRBV6-3|.
TGTGCCAGCAGTGCCTGGACGGAGCGCCCGCCCCAGCATTTT
CASSAWTERPPQHF
>TRBJ2-1|TRBD1|TRBV6-2/TRBV6-3|.
TGTGCCAGCAAGACGAGGGACAGGGGCCCCAATGTTCCCTACAATGAGCAGTTCTTC
CASKTRDRGPNVPYNEQFF
>TRBJ2-7|TRBD1|TRBV7-9|.
TGTGCCAGCAGTCCGCGTCGCCAGACAGGGGGAATCCCCTACGAGCAGTACTTC
CASSPRRQTGGIPYEQYF
>TRBJ1-1|.|TRBV12-3/TRBV12-4|.
TGTGCCAGCACACCGAAGAACACTGAAGCTTTCTTT
CASTPKNTEAFF
>TRBJ2-5|.|TRBV12-3/TRBV12-4|few
TGTGCCAGGAGCGGACGGGGAATGGAGACCCAGTACTTC
CARSGRGMETQYF
>TRBJ2-2|.|TRBV12-3/TRBV12-4|.
TGTGCCAGCAGTCATACAGGGACCGGGGAGCTGTTTTTT
CASSHTGTGELFF
>TRBJ2-7|.|TRBV19|.
TGTGCCAGTAGTATCGACAGCCGGCCCTACGAGCAGTACTTC
CASSIDSRPYEQYF
>TRBJ1-6|TRBD1|TRBV7-4|.
TGTGCCAGCAGCTCCTTAAGGGACAGGTTGCACTTT
CASSSLRDRLHF
>TRBJ2-4|.|TRBV27|once
TGTGCCAGCAGTTTAGGGGGGCTCGGCAAAAACATTCAGTACTTC
CASSLGGLGKNIQYF
>TRBJ2-1|TRBD1|TRBV20-1|.
TGCAGTGCTAGAGAGGCAGGGGGATACAATGAGCAGTTCTTC
CSAREAGGYNEQFF
>TRBJ1-5|.|TRBV7-2|.
TGTGCCAGCAGCCTATTCGGAAGGGGTGAGGGCAATCAGCCCCAGCATTTT
CASSLFGRGEGNQPQHF
>TRBJ1-2|.|TRBV4-1|.
TGCGCCAGCAGCCTTCTAACGCAGGGTTTCGACTATGGCTACACCTTC
CASSLLTQGFDYGYTF
>TRBJ2-3|.|TRBV12-3/TRBV12-4|few
TGTGCCAGCAGTTTGGGGACCAGTGGGAATACGCAGTATTTT
CASSLGTSGNTQYF
>TRBJ2-7|.|TRBV7-6|.
TGTGCCAGCAGCTTCGGACAATCCTACGAGCAGTACTTC
CASSFGQSYEQYF